The 20 T cell receptor beta chains below all came from one sample that was sequenced in a study of blood T cell repertoires in COVID-19. Using immunoSEQ multiplex PCR, the repertoire was profiled, and TCRdb retains in-frame clones only, with some absent. The repertoire holds roughly 180,000 clones, with over 75% as singletons. Source material: PBMCs or T cells enriched from blood (not recorded which). These receptors originate from a man aged 50-60 years who had recovered from COVID-19.

V and J are TRBV19 and TRBJ2-7, with 9 bases fitting TRBD2. Germline V gene lookup returns CDR1 LNHDA and CDR2 SQIVND (reference sequence). The ends lost 6 bases at V and 1 base at J; junction bases unmatched: 4. The CDR3 extends over 14 amino acids. The CDR3 protein is CASSDSGGSYEQYF. In nucleotides, the CDR3 is TGTGCCAGTAGCGATAGCGGGGGTTCCTACGAGCAGTACTTC.

This clone was seen a single time. The rearrangement links TRBV4-2 to TRBJ1-1; possible D gene TRBD1, 5 bases. Germline assignment: CDR1 LGHNA and CDR2 YNFKEQ. The CDR3 length is 11 residues. V lost 3 bases to trimming and J lost 7 bases, with 6 bases between them. As DNA, the CDR3 is TGTGCCAGCAGCCAGGGGGGTGAAGCTTTCTTT. Protein sequence: CASSQGGEAFF.

This chain joins TRBV18 and TRBJ2-1; 10 bases are a match to TRBD2. The CDR3 is 14 amino acids. The V gene's germline CDR1 is KGHSH and CDR2 LQKENI. V shed 6 bases and J 8 bases; nucleotides not matched to a gene: 7. The CDR3 DNA sequence: TGTGCCAGCTCGTTCACCGGGACTAGCGATGAGCAGTTCTTC. Protein sequence: CASSFTGTSDEQFF.

J is TRBJ1-5 and V is TRBV6-1; no reliable D call. Germline values: CDR1 MNHNS, CDR2 SASEGT. The CDR3 loop spans 14 amino acids. Trimming took off 3 bases at V and 2 bases at J, with 8 bases between the two ends. CDR3 DNA: TGTGCCAGCAGTGACGGGTGGGGCAATCAGCCCCAGCATTTT. This translates into CASSDGWGNQPQHF.

This sequence joins TRBV15 and TRBJ2-3; possibly TRBD1 for D (5 bases). With 3 bases removed from V and 4 bases from J, the gap between germline ends came to 11 bases. This CDR3 has 14 amino acids. CDR1 is LNHNV, CDR2 YYDKDF, per germline (reference sequence). CDR3 in DNA: TGTGCCACCAGCAGGGACAAACCAGCAGATACGCAGTATTTT. Amino acids: CATSRDKPADTQYF.

This clone was detected once. V usage is TRBV28 and J usage is TRBJ2-2; D is uncertain. Germline-derived CDR1 and CDR2 are MDHEN and SYDVKM. This CDR3 spans 12 amino acids. The ends were cut back, 7 bases at V and 7 bases at J, with 10 bases in the middle. DNA of the CDR3: TGTGCCAGCAACCCACAGTACGGGGAGCTGTTTTTT. Translating gives CASNPQYGELFF.

The rearrangement joins TRBV2 to TRBJ1-4; TRBD1 matches at 7 bases. V was pared by 10 bases and J by 5 bases, with 7 bases of the junction left unmatched. Germline V gene sequence: CDR1 SNHLY, CDR2 FYNNEI. This CDR3 contains 13 residues. Here the CDR3 reads CATGGNRNEKLFF. The CDR3 coding sequence is TGTGCCACAGGGGGGAACAGGAATGAAAAACTGTTTTTT.

A single count supports this clone. The chain carries TRBV5-4 and TRBJ1-2; maybe TRBD1 (6 bases). The germline V gene has CDR1 SGHNT and CDR2 YYREEE (reference sequence). V was cut by 5 bases and J by 2 bases, with 10 bases left in between. This CDR3 is 13 amino acids long. The CDR3 DNA reads as TGTGCCAGCAGGTTTACAGGGAACTATGGCTACACCTTC. Encoded protein: CASRFTGNYGYTF.

The chain combines TRBV2 with TRBJ1-2; 8 bases are shared with TRBD1. CDR3 size: 13 residues. The V gene end was trimmed by 5 bases and the J gene end by 8 bases; junction bases not matched to a gene: 7. Germline V CDR1 and CDR2: SNHLY, FYNNEI. CDR3 in DNA: TGTGCCAGCAGTCAGGACAGGGATAGCGGCTACACCTTC. It is translated as CASSQDRDSGYTF.

V usage is TRBV28 and J usage is TRBJ2-3; TRBD1 agrees at 7 bases. Germline lookup yields CDR1 MDHEN and CDR2 SYDVKM. The CDR3 length is 15 residues. J gave up 0 bases and V 6 bases, and 6 bases lay outside the gene matches. The CDR3: CASSHRGGSTDTQYF. CDR3 nucleotides: TGTGCCAGCAGCCACAGGGGTGGGAGCACAGATACGCAGTATTTT.

The J gene is TRBJ2-1, the V gene TRBV9; D is uncertain. There are 13 residues in the CDR3. In germline, CDR1 is SGDLS, CDR2 YYNGEE. The ends were cut back, 4 bases at V and 8 bases at J, with 13 bases in the middle. The CDR3 coding sequence is TGTGCCAGCAGCCCCCACCCTACGGATGAGCAGTTCTTC. Its protein product is CASSPHPTDEQFF.

This chain uses TRBV12-5 with TRBJ2-1, with TRBD1 matching 9 bases. With V trimmed by 5 bases and J by 8 bases, 10 bases remained unmatched. CDR1 and CDR2 (germline): LGHNT, FRNRAP. This CDR3 is built from 15 residues. The DNA of the CDR3 is TGTGCTAGTGGTCCGGGACAGGGTAGGAGGGATGAGCAGTTCTTC. Its protein product is CASGPGQGRRDEQFF.

This sequence joins TRBV10-3 and TRBJ1-1; 7 nucleotides match TRBD1. The CDR3 runs to 11 residues. After removal of 7 bases from V and 7 bases from J, the junction contained 3 bases not matched to a gene. Germline values: CDR1 ENHRY, CDR2 SYGVKD. Here the CDR3 DNA reads TGTGCCATCATCCAGGGGGATGAAGCTTTCTTT. The encoded protein is CAIIQGDEAFF.

This clone has only one observation. This chain connects TRBV5-1 to TRBJ2-3; 9 nucleotides align to TRBD1. Germline V gives CDR1 SGHRS, CDR2 YFSETQ. The CDR3 runs 16 residues. Unmatched junction bases numbered 13, after V lost 4 bases and J lost 7 bases. The CDR3 loop reads CASSGSGTGLMNTQYF. The DNA of the CDR3 is TGCGCCAGCAGCGGATCCGGGACAGGGTTAATGAATACGCAGTATTTT.

The chain couples TRBV30 to TRBJ1-2, with D maybe TRBD1 (6 bases). V was cut by 3 bases and J by 1 base, with 30 bases left in between. The CDR3 runs to 20 residues. Germline V gene sequence: CDR1 GTSNPN, CDR2 SVGIG (reference sequence). CDR3 in DNA: TGTGCCTGGAGACACTTACTCCGCGGTCGGGGGGGGGCCCTTAACTATGGCTACACCTTC. It encodes CAWRHLLRGRGGALNYGYTF.

This clone was counted only a few times. The chain uses TRBV7-8 and TRBJ1-4; D unclear. The CDR3 is 14 residues long. Germline-derived CDR1 and CDR2 are SGHVS and FQNEAQ. Trimming cost V 4 bases and J 8 bases, with 14 bases left between them. CDR3 sequence: CASSSYMGAEKLFF. The CDR3 coding sequence is TGTGCCAGCAGCTCCTACATGGGAGCGGAAAAACTGTTTTTT.

The chain joins TRBV9 to TRBJ2-2, with a possible D match to TRBD2 (6 bases). The CDR3 contains 12 residues. V gave up 3 bases and J gave up 6 bases, with 6 bases separating them. Germline loops: CDR1 SGDLS, CDR2 YYNGEE. CDR3 in amino acids: CASSGGAGELFF. The CDR3, as DNA: TGTGCCAGCAGCGGGGGGGCCGGGGAGCTGTTTTTT.

The V and J genes are TRBV18 and TRBJ2-1; 7 bases map to TRBD2. CDR3 length equals 16 residues. Trimming removed 3 bases from V and 0 bases from J; junction bases left unmatched: 5. Germline V lookup: CDR1 KGHSH, CDR2 LQKENI. The CDR3 bases are TGTGCCAGCTCACCCCGGGGCGGGAGCTCCTACAATGAGCAGTTCTTC. This gives the protein CASSPRGGSSYNEQFF.

This sequence joins TRBV6-5 and TRBJ2-7, with 8 bases lining up with TRBD2. The ends lost 6 bases at V and 0 bases at J; junction bases unmatched: 4. Germline CDR1 and CDR2: MNHEY and SVGAGI. The CDR3 contains 14 residues. DNA of the CDR3: TGTGCCAGCAGAAGGACTAGCTCCTCCTACGAGCAGTACTTC. This sequence encodes CASRRTSSSYEQYF.

The chain has TRBV28 and TRBJ1-2; 7 positions match TRBD1. Trimming removed 2 bases from V and 0 bases from J; junction bases left unmatched: 9. The CDR3 runs 17 residues. CDR1 is MDHEN and CDR2 is SYDVKM in the germline V gene. The CDR3 nucleotides read TGTGCCAGCAGTTTAAGGGGGCAGGGGAGACCTAACTATGGCTACACCTTC. This codes for CASSLRGQGRPNYGYTF.